The 19 T cell receptor beta chains below come from one sample, sequenced in a study of spatial heterogeneity in lung cancer. Each CDR3 protein is one row after TCRdb ran MiXCR on the 5' RACE reads. The table has tens of thousands of distinct CDR3 sequences, roughly an eighth seen once. The time point is: sample taken at primary tumor resection. Source: PBMCs, taken at surgery. The source of these receptors is a male donor with early-stage non-small cell lung cancer.

The table lists this clonotype with a few counts. This sequence joins TRBV12-5 and TRBJ1-1; weak D call: TRBD1 (5 bases). V was clipped by 0 bases and J by 3 bases, with 29 bases between them. The germline CDR1 and CDR2 sequences are LGHNT and FRNRAP. The CDR3 has 21 residues. The CDR3, as DNA: TGTGCTAGTGGTTTGGTACCAAGTGTTGGGGCCGGTGGGCGTTTTGACACTGAAGCTTTCTTT. As protein: CASGLVPSVGAGGRFDTEAFF.

There are many counts of this clonotype. The chain links TRBV28 to TRBJ2-7, with D possibly being TRBD1 or TRBD2 (5 bases each). CDR1 is MDHEN and CDR2 is SYDVKM in the germline V gene. The CDR3 has 15 residues. Trimming stripped 4 bases from V and 5 bases from J, with 18 bases between. The CDR3 bases are TGTGCCAGCAGTTCACCCGGGACGCTGACAGACGAGCAGTACTTC. Translating gives CASSSPGTLTDEQYF.

In this sample, this clonotype turned up a few times. The chain joins TRBV6-6 to TRBJ2-2; 7 bases are shared with TRBD2. This CDR3 has 14 residues. The germline V gene encodes CDR1 MNHNY and CDR2 SVGAGI (reference sequence). V dropped 6 bases and J dropped 6; count of bases not matched to a gene: 7. CDR3 sequence (DNA): TGTGCCAGCAGGGAAGCGGGGTCGGCCGGGGAGCTGTTTTTT. It codes for CASREAGSAGELFF.

The V gene is TRBV7-2, the J gene TRBJ2-2, with 7 bases fitting TRBD2. V dropped 6 bases and J dropped 1; count of bases not matched to a gene: 5. Germline CDR1 reads SGHTA; CDR2 reads FQGNSA. The CDR3 contains 15 residues. The CDR3 nucleotides are TGTGCCAGCAGGGGGGAGGGAGTGAACACCGGGGAGCTGTTTTTT. It yields the protein CASRGEGVNTGELFF.

In this sample, this clonotype turned up a few times. This sequence joins TRBV4-2 and TRBJ2-1; 11 nucleotides match TRBD2. The CDR3 extends over 18 amino acids. Germline V gives CDR1 LGHNA, CDR2 YNFKEQ. V shed 4 bases and J 2 bases; nucleotides not matched to a gene: 10. CDR3: CASSRPPGLAAPYNEQFF. The CDR3 region has the DNA TGTGCCAGCAGCCGGCCTCCGGGACTAGCGGCTCCCTACAATGAGCAGTTCTTC.

This clonotype was seen a few times. The chain carries TRBV5-1 and TRBJ2-4; 9 nucleotides line up with TRBD2. This CDR3 comprises 15 residues. The J segment lost 6 bases and the V segment lost 0 bases, leaving 4 bases of the junction unmatched. Germline-derived CDR1 and CDR2 are SGHRS and YFSETQ. The CDR3 region has the DNA TGCGCCAGCAGCTTGGAGCTAGCGGGGATAAACATTCAGTACTTC. Protein product: CASSLELAGINIQYF. The full variable domain, in which reference TRBV5-1 and TRBJ2-4 provide the parts outside the CDR3, is KAGVTQTPRYLIKTRGQQVTLSCSPISGHRSVSWYQQTPGQGLQFLFEYFSETQRNKGNFPGRFSGRQFSNSRSEMNVSTLELGDSALYLCASSLELAGINIQYFGAGTRLSVL.

The genes are TRBV7-2 and TRBJ1-6; D uncertain. Deletions cut 1 base from V and 7 bases from J, with 8 bases between. The CDR3 contains 14 residues. From germline, CDR1 is SGHTA and CDR2 FQGNSA. The CDR3 region is CASSLGAGNSPLHF. CDR3 bases: TGTGCCAGCAGCTTAGGGGCAGGAAATTCACCCCTCCACTTT.

In its sample, this clonotype was seen a few times. The genes are TRBV4-2 and TRBJ2-5; a possible D gene is TRBD2 (5 bases). V dropped 1 base and J dropped 5 bases, with 11 bases sitting between them. CDR1 and CDR2 from the germline V gene are LGHNA and YNFKEQ. The CDR3 runs to 14 residues. CDR3 sequence: CASSQVAGLETQYF. DNA of the CDR3: TGTGCCAGCAGCCAAGTTGCGGGTTTGGAGACCCAGTACTTC.

This clonotype was counted a few times. This chain connects TRBV6-1 to TRBJ2-3; 8 bases map to TRBD1. V was pared by 6 bases and J by 5 bases, with 7 bases of the junction left unmatched. CDR1 is MNHNS and CDR2 is SASEGT in the germline V gene. The CDR3 consists of 14 residues. The CDR3 loop reads CASSPRTGRDTQYF. CDR3 bases: TGTGCCAGCAGCCCACGGACAGGGAGAGATACGCAGTATTTT.

This clonotype occurred many times. CDR3 sequence (DNA): TGTGCCAGCAGCTCACTACGACAAGAGACCCAGTACTTC. Protein: CASSSLRQETQYF. The rearrangement joins TRBV7-6 to TRBJ2-5; D is unresolved. Trimming took off 4 bases at V and 2 bases at J, with 8 bases between the two ends. The CDR3 is 13 amino acids. Germline V gene data show CDR1 as SGHVS and CDR2 as FNYEAQ.

This clonotype was seen only a few times. The chain employs TRBV12-3 or TRBV12-4 and TRBJ2-7; no reliable D call. The CDR3 runs 14 residues. V was shortened by 4 bases and J by 1 base, with 11 bases between the two germline ends. CDR3 sequence: CASSSQLLSYEQYF. CDR3 sequence (DNA): TGTGCCAGCAGTTCCCAGTTACTTTCCTACGAGCAGTACTTC.

This sequence joins TRBV28 and TRBJ2-7; D tentatively fits TRBD1 or TRBD2 (5 bases each). This CDR3 is 13 amino acids long. Germline V gives CDR1 MDHEN, CDR2 SYDVKM. Trimming cost V 10 bases and J 1 base, with 14 bases left between them. The CDR3 region is CATSRDGSYEQYF. In nucleotides, the CDR3 is TGTGCCACCTCCCGGGACGGTTCCTACGAGCAGTACTTC.

This chain links TRBV6-5 with TRBJ2-3; 7 bases are shared with TRBD1. The CDR3 contains 15 residues. With 6 bases clipped from V and 2 bases from J, the junction kept 8 bases outside the gene matches. The germline gives CDR1 MNHEY, CDR2 SVGAGI. CDR3 sequence: CASRIQGTYTDTQYF. CDR3 coding DNA: TGTGCCAGCAGAATACAGGGGACCTACACAGATACGCAGTATTTT.

This clonotype was counted ten times or more. The chain uses TRBV25-1 and TRBJ1-2; D uncertain. With 3 bases removed from V and 8 bases from J, the gap between germline ends came to 10 bases. The germline V gene has CDR1 MGHDK and CDR2 SYGVNS. This CDR3 region has 12 residues. The CDR3 DNA reads as TGTGCCAGCAGTGATGGATACGACGGCTACACCTTC. Its protein product is CASSDGYDGYTF.

In this sample, this clonotype turned up many times. This sequence joins TRBV11-1 and TRBJ2-7; D is possibly TRBD1 or TRBD2 (6 bases each). V was clipped by 5 bases and J by 2 bases, with 13 bases between them. The CDR3 extends over 14 amino acids. Germline V lookup: CDR1 SGHAT, CDR2 FQDESV (reference sequence). This CDR3 is CASSEGGNTYEQYF. The CDR3 DNA reads as TGTGCCAGCAGCGAAGGGGGGAATACCTACGAGCAGTACTTC.

This clonotype appeared a few times. The chain is built from TRBV6-5 and TRBJ1-5; possibly TRBD1 for D (6 bases). Germline V gives CDR1 MNHEY, CDR2 SVGAGI. Trimming stripped 5 bases from V and 6 bases from J, with 20 bases between. This CDR3 has 16 amino acids. Written as DNA, the CDR3 is TGTGCCAGCAGTGGGACTGCGGGGGCCCGGGGTCAGCCCCAGCATTTT. Translating gives CASSGTAGARGQPQHF.

This clonotype occurred a few times. The genes are TRBV11-2 and TRBJ2-1, with D unresolved. This CDR3 is built from 14 residues. Germline loops: CDR1 SGHAT, CDR2 FQNNGV. V lost 5 bases, J lost 5 bases, and 13 bases lay in between. The CDR3 loop reads CASSPAYSHNEQFF. CDR3 in DNA: TGTGCCAGCAGCCCCGCCTATTCCCACAATGAGCAGTTCTTC.

The rearrangement joins TRBV29-1 to TRBJ2-6; D may be TRBD1 (6 bases). Per germline, CDR1 SQVTM and CDR2 ANQGSEA. CDR3 length: 14 residues. The germline V and J ends were trimmed by 3 bases and 2 bases, with 8 bases remaining between them. CDR3 residues: CSVDAGAGANVLTF. The CDR3 DNA reads TGCAGCGTTGACGCAGGGGCTGGGGCCAACGTCCTGACTTTC.

This clonotype was seen more than once but under ten times. The chain is built from TRBV6-1 and TRBJ1-2; D remains unclear. The V end lost 4 bases, the J end lost 4 bases, and 13 bases lay between the germline ends. This CDR3 contains 14 residues. Germline V gene data show CDR1 as MNHNS and CDR2 as SASEGT. CDR3 coding DNA: TGTGCCAGCAGTGGCCCCGACACGATCTATGGCTACACCTTC. Protein sequence: CASSGPDTIYGYTF.